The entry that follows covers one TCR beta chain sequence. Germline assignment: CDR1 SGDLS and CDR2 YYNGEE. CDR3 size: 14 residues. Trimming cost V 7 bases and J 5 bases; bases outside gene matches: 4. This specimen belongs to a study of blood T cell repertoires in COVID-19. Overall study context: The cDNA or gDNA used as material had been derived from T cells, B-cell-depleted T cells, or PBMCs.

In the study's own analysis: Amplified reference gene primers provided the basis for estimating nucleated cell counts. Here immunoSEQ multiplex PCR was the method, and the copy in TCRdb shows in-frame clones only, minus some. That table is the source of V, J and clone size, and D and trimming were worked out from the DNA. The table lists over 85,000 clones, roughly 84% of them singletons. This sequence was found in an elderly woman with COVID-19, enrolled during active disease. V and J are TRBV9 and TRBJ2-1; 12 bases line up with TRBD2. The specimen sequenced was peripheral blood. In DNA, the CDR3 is TGTGCCAGCCGACGGACTAGCGGGAACAATGAGCAGTTCTTC. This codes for CASRRTSGNNEQFF.